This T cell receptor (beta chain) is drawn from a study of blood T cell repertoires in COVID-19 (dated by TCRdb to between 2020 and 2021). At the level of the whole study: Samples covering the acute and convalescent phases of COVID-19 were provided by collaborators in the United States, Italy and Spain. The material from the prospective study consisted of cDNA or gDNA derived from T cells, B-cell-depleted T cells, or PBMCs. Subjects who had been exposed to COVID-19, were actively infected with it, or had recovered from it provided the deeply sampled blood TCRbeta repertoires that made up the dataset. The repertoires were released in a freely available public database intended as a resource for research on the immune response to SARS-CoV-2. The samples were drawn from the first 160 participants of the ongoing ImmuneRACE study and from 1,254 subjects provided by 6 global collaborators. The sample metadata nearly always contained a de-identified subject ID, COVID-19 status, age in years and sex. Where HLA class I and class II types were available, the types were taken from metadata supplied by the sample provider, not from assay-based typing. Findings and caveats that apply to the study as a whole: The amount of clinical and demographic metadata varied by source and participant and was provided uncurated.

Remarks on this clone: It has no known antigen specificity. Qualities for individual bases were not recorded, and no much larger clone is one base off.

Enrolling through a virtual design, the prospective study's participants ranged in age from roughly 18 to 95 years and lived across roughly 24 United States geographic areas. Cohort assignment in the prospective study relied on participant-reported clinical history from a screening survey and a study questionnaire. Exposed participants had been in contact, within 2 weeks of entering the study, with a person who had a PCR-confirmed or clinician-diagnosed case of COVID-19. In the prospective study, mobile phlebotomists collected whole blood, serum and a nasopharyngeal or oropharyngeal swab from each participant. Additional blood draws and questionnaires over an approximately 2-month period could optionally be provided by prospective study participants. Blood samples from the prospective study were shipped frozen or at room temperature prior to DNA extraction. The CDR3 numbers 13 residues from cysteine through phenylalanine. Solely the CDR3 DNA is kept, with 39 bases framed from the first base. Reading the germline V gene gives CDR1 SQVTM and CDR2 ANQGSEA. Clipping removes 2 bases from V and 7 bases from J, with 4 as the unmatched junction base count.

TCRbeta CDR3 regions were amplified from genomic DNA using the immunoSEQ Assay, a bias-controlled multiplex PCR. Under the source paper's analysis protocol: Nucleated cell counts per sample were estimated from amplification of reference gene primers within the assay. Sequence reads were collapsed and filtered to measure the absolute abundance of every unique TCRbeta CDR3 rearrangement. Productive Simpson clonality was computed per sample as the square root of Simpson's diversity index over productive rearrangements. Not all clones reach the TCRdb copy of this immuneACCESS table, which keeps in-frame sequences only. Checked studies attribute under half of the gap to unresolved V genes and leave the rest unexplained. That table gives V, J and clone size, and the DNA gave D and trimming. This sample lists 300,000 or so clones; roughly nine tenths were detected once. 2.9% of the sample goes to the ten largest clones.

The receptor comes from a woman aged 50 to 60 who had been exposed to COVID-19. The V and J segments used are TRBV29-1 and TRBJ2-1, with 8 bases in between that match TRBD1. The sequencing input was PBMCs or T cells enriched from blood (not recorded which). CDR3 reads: CSVEPRQGNEQFF. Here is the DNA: TGCAGCGTTGAACCCCGACAGGGGAATGAGCAGTTCTTC.